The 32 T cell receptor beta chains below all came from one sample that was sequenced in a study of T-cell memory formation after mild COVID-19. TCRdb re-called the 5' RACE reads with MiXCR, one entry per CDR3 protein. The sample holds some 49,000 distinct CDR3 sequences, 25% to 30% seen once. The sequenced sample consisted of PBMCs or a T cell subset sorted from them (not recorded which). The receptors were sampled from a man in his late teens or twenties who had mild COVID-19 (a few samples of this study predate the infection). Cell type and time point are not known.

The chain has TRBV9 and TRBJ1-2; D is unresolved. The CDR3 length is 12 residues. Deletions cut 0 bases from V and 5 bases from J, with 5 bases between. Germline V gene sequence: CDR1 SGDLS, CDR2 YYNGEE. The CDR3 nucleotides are TGTGCCAGCAGCGTAGAGGGATATGGCTACACCTTC. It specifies CASSVEGYGYTF. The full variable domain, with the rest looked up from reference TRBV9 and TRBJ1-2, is DSGVTQTPKHLITATGQRVTLRCSPRSGDLSVYWYQQSLDQGLQFLIQYYNGEERAKGNILERFSAQQFPDLHSELNLSSLELGDSALYFCASSVEGYGYTFGSGTRLTVV.

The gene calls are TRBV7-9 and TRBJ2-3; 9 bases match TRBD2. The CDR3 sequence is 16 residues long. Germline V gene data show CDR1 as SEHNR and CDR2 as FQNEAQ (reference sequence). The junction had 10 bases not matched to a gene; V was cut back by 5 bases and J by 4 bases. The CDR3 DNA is TGTGCCAGCAGCCCTACGGGCGGGGGGGCCTCAGATACGCAGTATTTT. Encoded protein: CASSPTGGGASDTQYF.

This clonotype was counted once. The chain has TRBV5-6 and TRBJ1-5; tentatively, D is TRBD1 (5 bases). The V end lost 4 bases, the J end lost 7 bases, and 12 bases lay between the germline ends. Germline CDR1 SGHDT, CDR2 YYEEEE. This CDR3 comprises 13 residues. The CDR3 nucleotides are TGTGCCAGCAGCCCGCAGGGCTTGCAGCCCCAGCATTTT. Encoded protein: CASSPQGLQPQHF.

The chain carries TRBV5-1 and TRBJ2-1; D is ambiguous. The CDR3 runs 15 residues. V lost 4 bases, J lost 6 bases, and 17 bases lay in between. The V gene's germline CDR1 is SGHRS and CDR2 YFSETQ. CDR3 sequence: CASSLYRNQANEQFF. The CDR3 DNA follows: TGCGCCAGCAGCCTCTACCGTAACCAGGCCAATGAGCAGTTCTTC.

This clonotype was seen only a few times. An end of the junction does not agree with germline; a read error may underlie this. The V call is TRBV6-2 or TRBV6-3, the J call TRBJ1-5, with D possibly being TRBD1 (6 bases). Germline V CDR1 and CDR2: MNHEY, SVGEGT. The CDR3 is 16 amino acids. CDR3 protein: CASTPSRGFSNQPQHF. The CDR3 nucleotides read TGTGCCAGCACCCCATCGAGGGGGTTTAGCAATCAGCCGCAGCATTTT.

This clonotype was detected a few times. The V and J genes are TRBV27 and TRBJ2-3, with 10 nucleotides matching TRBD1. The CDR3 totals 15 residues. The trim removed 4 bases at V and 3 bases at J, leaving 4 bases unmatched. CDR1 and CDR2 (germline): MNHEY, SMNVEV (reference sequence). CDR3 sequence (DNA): TGTGCCAGCAGTTCGAGGACAGGGGGAACAGATACGCAGTATTTT. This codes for CASSSRTGGTDTQYF.

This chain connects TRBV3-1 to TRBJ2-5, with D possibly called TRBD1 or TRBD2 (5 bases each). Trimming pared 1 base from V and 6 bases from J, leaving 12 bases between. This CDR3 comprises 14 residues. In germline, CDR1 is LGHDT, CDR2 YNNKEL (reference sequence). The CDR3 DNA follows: TGTGCCAGCAGCCAAGGCATGGGGACGAAGACCCAGTACTTC. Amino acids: CASSQGMGTKTQYF.

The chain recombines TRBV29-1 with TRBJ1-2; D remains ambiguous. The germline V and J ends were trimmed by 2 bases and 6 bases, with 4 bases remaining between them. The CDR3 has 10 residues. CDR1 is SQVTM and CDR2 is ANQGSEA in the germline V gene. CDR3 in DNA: TGCAGCGTTGAAAGCCATGGCTACACCTTC. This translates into CSVESHGYTF.

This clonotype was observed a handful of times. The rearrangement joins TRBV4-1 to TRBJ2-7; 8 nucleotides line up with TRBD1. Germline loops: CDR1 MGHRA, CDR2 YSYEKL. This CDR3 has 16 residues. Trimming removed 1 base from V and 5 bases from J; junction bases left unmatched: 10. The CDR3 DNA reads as TGCGCCAGCAGCCAAGTCACCGGGACAGGAATTCACGAGCAGTACTTC. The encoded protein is CASSQVTGTGIHEQYF.

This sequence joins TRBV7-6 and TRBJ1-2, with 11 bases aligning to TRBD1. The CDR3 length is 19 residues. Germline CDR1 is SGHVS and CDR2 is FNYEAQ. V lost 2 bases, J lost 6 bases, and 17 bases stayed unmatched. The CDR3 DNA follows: TGTGCCAGCAGCTTAAACGCCGGGACAGGGGGGCGAGGGGAGGATGGCTACACCTTC. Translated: CASSLNAGTGGRGEDGYTF.

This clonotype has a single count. CDR3 sequence reads: CASSLGQGWSDTQYF. In DNA, the CDR3 is TGTGCCAGCAGTTTAGGGCAGGGTTGGTCAGATACGCAGTATTTT. The chain combines TRBV12-3 or TRBV12-4 with TRBJ2-3; maybe TRBD1 (5 bases). Trimming shortened V by 1 base and J by 4 bases, and 12 bases separated the two germline ends. The CDR3 sequence is 15 residues long.

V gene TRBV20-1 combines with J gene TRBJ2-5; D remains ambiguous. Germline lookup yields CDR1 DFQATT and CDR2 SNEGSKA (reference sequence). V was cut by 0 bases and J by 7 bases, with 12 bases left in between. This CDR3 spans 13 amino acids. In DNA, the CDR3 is TGCAGTGCTAGAGAGGTGCTAGTCGCGACCCAGTACTTC. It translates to CSAREVLVATQYF.

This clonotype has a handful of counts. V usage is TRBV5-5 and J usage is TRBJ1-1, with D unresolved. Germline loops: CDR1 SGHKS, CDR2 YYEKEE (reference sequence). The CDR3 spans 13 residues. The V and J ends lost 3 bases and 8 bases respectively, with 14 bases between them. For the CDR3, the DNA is TGTGCCAGCAGCTCTCGGGAGTTACTCGAAGCTTTCTTT. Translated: CASSSRELLEAFF.

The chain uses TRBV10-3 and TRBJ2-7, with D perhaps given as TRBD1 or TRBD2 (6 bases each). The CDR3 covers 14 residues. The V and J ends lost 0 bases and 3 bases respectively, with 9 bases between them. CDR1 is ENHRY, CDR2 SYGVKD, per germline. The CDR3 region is CAISESGGIYEQYV. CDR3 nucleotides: TGTGCCATCAGTGAGTCAGGGGGGATCTACGAGCAGTACGTC.

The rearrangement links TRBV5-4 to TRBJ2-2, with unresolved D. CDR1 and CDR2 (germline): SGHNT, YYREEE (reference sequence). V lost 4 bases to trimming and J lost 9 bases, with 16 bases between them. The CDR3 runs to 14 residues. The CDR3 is CASSPVVGARELFF. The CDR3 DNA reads TGTGCCAGCAGCCCGGTCGTTGGCGCCCGGGAGCTGTTTTTT. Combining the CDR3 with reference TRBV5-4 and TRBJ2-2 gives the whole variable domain ETGVTQSPTHLIKTRGQQVTLRCSSQSGHNTVSWYQQALGQGPQFIFQYYREEENGRGNFPPRFSGLQFPNYSSELNVNALELDDSALYLCASSPVVGARELFFGEGSRLTVL.

In DNA, the CDR3 is TGTGCCAGCAGCTTTCACAGTAACTATGGCTACACCTTC. Its translation: CASSFHSNYGYTF. The chain couples TRBV11-2 to TRBJ1-2; D is unresolved. Trimming pared 3 bases from V and 1 base from J, leaving 6 bases between. The CDR3 contains 13 residues. The germline V gene has CDR1 SGHAT and CDR2 FQNNGV.

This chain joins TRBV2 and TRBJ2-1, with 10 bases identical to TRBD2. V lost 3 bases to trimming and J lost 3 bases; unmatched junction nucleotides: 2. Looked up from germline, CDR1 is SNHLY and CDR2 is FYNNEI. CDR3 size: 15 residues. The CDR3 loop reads CASSERLAGYNEQFF. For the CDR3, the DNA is TGTGCCAGCAGTGAGAGACTAGCGGGCTACAATGAGCAGTTCTTC.

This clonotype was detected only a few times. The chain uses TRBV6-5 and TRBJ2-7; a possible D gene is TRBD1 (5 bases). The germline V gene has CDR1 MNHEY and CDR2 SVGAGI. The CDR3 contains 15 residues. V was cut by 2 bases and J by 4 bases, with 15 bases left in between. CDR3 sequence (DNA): TGTGCCAGCAGTTACCTCATGGACGGACAATACGAGCAGTACTTC. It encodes CASSYLMDGQYEQYF.

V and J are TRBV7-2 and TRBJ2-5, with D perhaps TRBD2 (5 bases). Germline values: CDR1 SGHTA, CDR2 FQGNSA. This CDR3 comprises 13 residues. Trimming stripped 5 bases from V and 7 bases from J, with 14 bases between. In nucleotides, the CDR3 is TGTGCCAGCAGCCCCGCGGGCGCCGGGACCCAGTACTTC. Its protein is CASSPAGAGTQYF. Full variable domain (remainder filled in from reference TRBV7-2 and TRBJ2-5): GAGVSQSPSNKVTEKGKDVELRCDPISGHTALYWYRQSLGQGLEFLIYFQGNSAPDKSGLPSDRFSAERTGGSVSTLTIQRTQQEDSAVYLCASSPAGAGTQYFGPGTRLLVL.

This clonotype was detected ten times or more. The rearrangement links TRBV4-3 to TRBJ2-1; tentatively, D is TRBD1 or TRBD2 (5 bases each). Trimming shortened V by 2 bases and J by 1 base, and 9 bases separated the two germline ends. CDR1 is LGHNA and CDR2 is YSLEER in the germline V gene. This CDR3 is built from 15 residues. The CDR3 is CASSQRDGSYNEQFF. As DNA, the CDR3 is TGCGCCAGCAGCCAAAGGGACGGGTCCTACAATGAGCAGTTCTTC.

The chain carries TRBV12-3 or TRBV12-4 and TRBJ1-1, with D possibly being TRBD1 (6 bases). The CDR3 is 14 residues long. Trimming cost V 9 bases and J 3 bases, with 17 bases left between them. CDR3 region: CASLGAGLDTEAFF. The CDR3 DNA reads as TGTGCCAGTTTGGGGGCAGGGTTAGACACTGAAGCTTTCTTT.

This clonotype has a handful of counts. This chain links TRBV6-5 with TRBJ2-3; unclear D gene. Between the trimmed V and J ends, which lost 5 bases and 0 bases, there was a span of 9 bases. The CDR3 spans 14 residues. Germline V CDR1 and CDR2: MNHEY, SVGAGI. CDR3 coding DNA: TGTGCCAGCAGTCCGACACCAAGCACAGATACGCAGTATTTT. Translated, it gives CASSPTPSTDTQYF.

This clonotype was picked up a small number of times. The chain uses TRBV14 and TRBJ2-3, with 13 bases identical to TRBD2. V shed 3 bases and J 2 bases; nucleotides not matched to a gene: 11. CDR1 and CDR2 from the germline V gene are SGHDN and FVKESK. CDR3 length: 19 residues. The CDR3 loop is CASSQGLAGPSFFTDTQYF. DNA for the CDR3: TGTGCCAGCAGCCAGGGACTAGCGGGGCCTTCCTTCTTCACAGATACGCAGTATTTT.

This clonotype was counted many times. Written as DNA, the CDR3 is TGTGCCAGCAGCTTAGAGCGGAGAGGCGGCACTGAAGCTTTCTTT. Protein product: CASSLERRGGTEAFF. The J gene is TRBJ1-1, the V gene TRBV7-2; no reliable D call. V lost 1 base and J 4 bases, leaving 13 bases between the germline ends. The germline CDR1 and CDR2 sequences are SGHTA and FQGNSA. The length of the CDR3 is 15 residues.

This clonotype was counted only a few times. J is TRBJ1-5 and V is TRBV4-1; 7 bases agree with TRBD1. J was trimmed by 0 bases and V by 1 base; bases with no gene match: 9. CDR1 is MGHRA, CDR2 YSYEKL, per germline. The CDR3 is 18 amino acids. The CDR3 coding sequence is TGCGCCAGCAGCCAAGTACAGGGGAGGTTGGATAGCAATCAGCCCCAGCATTTT. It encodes CASSQVQGRLDSNQPQHF.

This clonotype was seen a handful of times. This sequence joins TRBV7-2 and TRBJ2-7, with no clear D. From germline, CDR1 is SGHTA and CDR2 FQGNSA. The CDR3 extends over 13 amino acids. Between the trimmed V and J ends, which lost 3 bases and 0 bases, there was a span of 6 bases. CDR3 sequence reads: CASSFSSSYEQYF. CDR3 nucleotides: TGTGCCAGCAGCTTTAGTAGCTCCTACGAGCAGTACTTC.

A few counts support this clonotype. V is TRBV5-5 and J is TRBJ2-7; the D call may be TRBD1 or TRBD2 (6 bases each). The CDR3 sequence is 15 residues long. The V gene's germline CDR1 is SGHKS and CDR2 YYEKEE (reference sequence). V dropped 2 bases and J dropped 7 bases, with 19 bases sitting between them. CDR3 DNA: TGTGCCAGCAGCTTCCCGACAGGACGGGCGGGGGAGCAGTACGTC. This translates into CASSFPTGRAGEQYV.

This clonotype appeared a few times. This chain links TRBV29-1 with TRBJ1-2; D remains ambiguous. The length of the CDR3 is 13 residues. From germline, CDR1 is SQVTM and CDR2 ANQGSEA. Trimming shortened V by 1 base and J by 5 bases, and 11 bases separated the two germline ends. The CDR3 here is CSVEAGGPYGYTF. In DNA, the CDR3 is TGCAGCGTTGAAGCTGGAGGGCCTTATGGCTACACCTTC.

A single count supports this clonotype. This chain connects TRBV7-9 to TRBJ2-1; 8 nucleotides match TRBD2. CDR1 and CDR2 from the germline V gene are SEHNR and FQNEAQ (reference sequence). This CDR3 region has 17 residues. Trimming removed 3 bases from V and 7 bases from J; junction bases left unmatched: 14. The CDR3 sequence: CASSFRGGTFWGNEQFF. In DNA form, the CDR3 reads TGTGCCAGCAGCTTCCGCGGGGGGACATTTTGGGGAAATGAGCAGTTCTTC.

The CDR3, as DNA: TGCAGTGCGCCAGGTTGGGAGTCTTATAGCTCCTACGAGCAGTACTTC. Its translation is CSAPGWESYSSYEQYF. This chain links TRBV20-1 with TRBJ2-7, with D maybe TRBD2 (5 bases). V was shortened by 6 bases and J by 0 bases, with 21 bases between the two germline ends. Per the germline V gene, CDR1 is DFQATT and CDR2 is SNEGSKA (reference sequence). CDR3 length: 16 residues.

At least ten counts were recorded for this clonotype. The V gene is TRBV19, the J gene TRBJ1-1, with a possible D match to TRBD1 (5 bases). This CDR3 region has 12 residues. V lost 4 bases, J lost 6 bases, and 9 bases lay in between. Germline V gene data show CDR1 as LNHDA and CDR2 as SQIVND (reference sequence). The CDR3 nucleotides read TGTGCCAGTAGTACGGGGGGGGCTGAAGCTTTCTTT. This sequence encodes CASSTGGAEAFF. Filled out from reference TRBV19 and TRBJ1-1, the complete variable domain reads DGGITQSPKYLFRKEGQNVTLSCEQNLNHDAMYWYRQDPGQGLRLIYYSQIVNDFQKGDIAEGYSVSREKKESFPLTVTSAQKNPTAFYLCASSTGGAEAFFGQGTRLTVV.

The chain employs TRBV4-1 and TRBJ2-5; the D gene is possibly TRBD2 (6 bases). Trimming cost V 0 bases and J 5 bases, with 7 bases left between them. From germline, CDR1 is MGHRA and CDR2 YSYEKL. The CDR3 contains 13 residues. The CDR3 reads CASSQDGGETQYF. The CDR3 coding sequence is TGCGCCAGCAGCCAAGATGGGGGGGAGACCCAGTACTTC.